The clone carrying this TCR beta chain was seen a few times. This entry belongs to a study of T cell repertoires in cytomegalovirus infection. Trimming removed 6 bases at V and 4 bases at J, with 12 bases between. Germline CDR1 reads MNHEY; CDR2 reads SMNVEV (reference sequence). The CDR3 spans 14 residues. TCRdb fed the reads into MiXCR, producing one record per CDR3 protein. Seen here are 300,000 or so distinct CDR3 sequences, roughly a tenth observed once, and the top ten hold approximately 2.3%. The sequence was collected from a human donor in good health (CMV status not recorded). Some clones in this sample may be carry-over from other donors' samples. The J gene is TRBJ2-2, the V gene TRBV27; a possible D gene is TRBD2 (5 bases). The sequencing input was PBMCs. CDR3 amino acids: CASRVTGSTGELFF. Here the CDR3 DNA reads TGTGCCAGCAGAGTAACGGGGAGCACCGGGGAGCTGTTTTTT.